One and the same sample provided the 8 T cell receptor beta chains below, sequenced in a study of T-cell reconstitution after alpha-beta-depleted transplantation in children. Library preparation (for TCRbeta) was performed with unique molecular identifiers. MiXCR was run by TCRdb on the PCR reads, yielding one entry per CDR3 protein. The repertoire has some 150,000 distinct CDR3 sequences, 8% to 10% of them found once; the top ten carry 15% to 20%. The input for sequencing was PBMCs, mostly from graft donor cells, taken 180 days after TCRalphabeta/CD19-depleted stem cell transplant. The receptors were sampled from a female patient aged 2-9 years who had a stem cell transplant for congenital amegakaryocytic thrombocytopenia, so the T cells may come from the graft donor.

This clonotype came up many times. The chain is built from TRBV5-1 and TRBJ2-1; 7 bases are a match to TRBD2. This CDR3 spans 16 amino acids. V dropped 1 base and J dropped 1; count of bases not matched to a gene: 5. The germline V gene has CDR1 SGHRS and CDR2 YFSETQ. The CDR3 coding sequence is TGCGCCAGCAGCTTGTCTGCCGGGGGGTCCTACAATGAGCAGTTCTTC. Translated: CASSLSAGGSYNEQFF.

Many counts were recorded for this clonotype. The chain uses TRBV5-1 and TRBJ2-7; 8 positions agree with TRBD2. J lost 3 bases, V lost 0 bases, and 11 bases had no gene match. CDR3 length equals 17 residues. Per germline, CDR1 SGHRS and CDR2 YFSETQ. The CDR3 DNA is TGCGCCAGCAGCTTGGTGGCGGGAGGCTCACACAGCTACGAGCAGTACTTC. It codes for CASSLVAGGSHSYEQYF.

This clonotype was seen once. A single base separates this from a much larger clone, so it may be a read error. V is TRBV29-1 and J is TRBJ2-3; the D gene is possibly TRBD1 (5 bases). The germline V gene has CDR1 SQVTM and CDR2 ANQGSEA. The CDR3 has 15 residues. The CDR3: CSVEDFQGSTDAQYF. DNA for the CDR3: TGCAGCGTTGAAGATTTCCAGGGAAGCACAGATGCGCAGTATTTT.

As for this clonotype: One end of the junction varies from germline; a read error may be responsible. The chain joins TRBV20-1 to TRBJ1-4; D gene uncertain. The CDR3 sequence is 10 residues long. The germline CDR1 and CDR2 sequences are DFQATT and SNEGSKA (reference sequence). For the CDR3, the DNA is TGCAGTGCTAGAGAGCAGAGGATGGTTTTT. Protein: CSAREQRMVF.

This clonotype was counted a few times. This chain connects TRBV18 to TRBJ1-4; D gene ambiguous. The CDR3 is made up of 15 amino acids. Deletions cut 6 bases from V and 7 bases from J, with 18 bases between. In germline, CDR1 is KGHSH, CDR2 LQKENI. The CDR3: CASSGRDKEGEKLFF. For the CDR3, the DNA is TGTGCCAGCTCCGGCCGAGACAAAGAGGGTGAAAAACTGTTTTTT. The full variable domain, completed using reference TRBV18 and TRBJ1-4, is NAGVMQNPRHLVRRRGQEARLRCSPMKGHSHVYWYRQLPEEGLKFMVYLQKENIIDESGMPKERFSAEFPKEGPSILRIQQVVRGDSAAYFCASSGRDKEGEKLFFGSGTQLSVL.

This clonotype appeared a few times. The rearrangement joins TRBV28 to TRBJ2-1; D gene uncertain. The germline V gene has CDR1 MDHEN and CDR2 SYDVKM. This CDR3 has 13 amino acids. Trimming removed 4 bases from V and 10 bases from J, with 14 bases in between. In DNA form, the CDR3 reads TGTGCCAGCAGTTACCCCGCCCCTACGGAGCAGTTCTTC. It encodes CASSYPAPTEQFF.

The chain is built from TRBV3-1 and TRBJ1-5; D ambiguous. V was pared by 1 base and J by 1 base, with 11 bases between. The CDR3 runs 16 residues. The V gene's germline CDR1 is LGHDT and CDR2 YNNKEL (reference sequence). For the CDR3, the DNA is TGTGCCAGCAGCCAAGTGGTCGAGCGAAGCAATCAGCCCCAGCATTTT. It is translated as CASSQVVERSNQPQHF. The variable domain in full, completed from reference TRBV3-1 and TRBJ1-5, reads DTAVSQTPKYLVTQMGNDKSIKCEQNLGHDTMYWYKQDSKKFLKIMFSYNNKELIINETVPNRFSPKSPDKAHLNLHINSLELGDSAVYFCASSQVVERSNQPQHFGDGTRLSIL.

This clonotype was counted ten times or more. The J gene is TRBJ2-7, the V gene TRBV10-3; no firm D call. The CDR3 is 16 amino acids. V dropped 3 bases and J dropped 0 bases, with 15 bases sitting between them. Germline V CDR1 and CDR2: ENHRY, SYGVKD. Here the CDR3 reads CAISDRNSLSSYEQYF. The CDR3, as DNA: TGTGCCATCAGTGATAGGAACTCTCTAAGCTCCTACGAGCAGTACTTC.